The 25 T cell receptor beta chains given below trace back to one sample, sequenced in a study of blood T cells in healthy people across ages. For the second PCR, which ran for about 7 to 11 cycles, a sample-barcoded 5' primer and a J-beta primer mix were used. TCRdb ran MiXCR on the 5' RACE reads and lists one entry per CDR3 protein. The table shows about 1,000,000 distinct CDR3 sequences, with more than 40% occurring only once. Sequences were obtained from blood. Every receptor here comes from a woman aged 55-70 years in good health.

V usage is TRBV12-3 or TRBV12-4 and J usage is TRBJ2-7, with D perhaps TRBD2 (5 bases). The end of the DNA aligns better with TRBJ2-5, so the J call may be wrong. The CDR3 covers 19 residues. DNA of the CDR3: TGTGCCAGCAGTTTAAACGACGGGTTTTCACGCACGGGAATAGAGACCCAGTACTTC. Protein product: CASSLNDGFSRTGIETQYF.

This clonotype came up a few times. The chain employs TRBV20-1 and TRBJ2-5; D not certain. Trimming shortened V by 3 bases and J by 11 bases, and 22 bases separated the two germline ends. In germline, CDR1 is DFQATT, CDR2 SNEGSKA (reference sequence). This CDR3 region has 14 residues. The CDR3: CSASESYGWNEQYF. CDR3 nucleotides: TGCAGTGCTAGCGAGAGCTATGGATGGAATGAGCAGTACTTC.

This chain joins TRBV25-1 and TRBJ2-5; D is possibly TRBD1 (6 bases). This CDR3 contains 15 residues. CDR1 is MGHDK and CDR2 is SYGVNS in the germline V gene. The V and J ends lost 2 bases and 4 bases respectively, with 14 bases between them. CDR3 in amino acids: CASSEPDRFGETQYF. The CDR3 region has the DNA TGTGCCAGCAGTGAACCCGACAGGTTCGGAGAGACCCAGTACTTC.

This chain joins TRBV20-1 and TRBJ2-3; tentative D call: TRBD2 (6 bases). CDR3 length: 14 residues. V was clipped by 0 bases and J by 10 bases, with 17 bases between them. Germline values: CDR1 DFQATT, CDR2 SNEGSKA (reference sequence). In nucleotides, the CDR3 is TGCAGTGCTAGAGATTGGTCTAGCGAAAGGGCGCAGTATTTT. This codes for CSARDWSSERAQYF.

The J gene is TRBJ1-5, the V gene TRBV28; 8 nucleotides align to TRBD1. The CDR3 spans 17 residues. With 8 bases clipped from V and 2 bases from J, the junction kept 14 bases outside the gene matches. CDR1 and CDR2 from the germline V gene are MDHEN and SYDVKM. The CDR3 loop reads CASVLSSGGSGNQPQHF. Written as DNA, the CDR3 is TGTGCCAGCGTACTTAGTTCAGGGGGCAGTGGCAATCAGCCCCAGCATTTT.

The chain employs TRBV13 and TRBJ2-1; tentative D call: TRBD2 (6 bases). The CDR3 has 15 amino acids. Per germline, CDR1 PRHDT and CDR2 FYEKMQ (reference sequence). V shed 5 bases and J shed 1 base, with 12 bases lying between them. The CDR3 spells CASSVSSVSYNEQFF. As DNA, the CDR3 is TGTGCCAGCAGCGTGTCTAGCGTTTCCTACAATGAGCAGTTCTTC. The full variable domain, completed using reference TRBV13 and TRBJ2-1, is AAGVIQSPRHLIKEKRETATLKCYPIPRHDTVYWYQQGPGQDPQFLISFYEKMQSDKGSIPDRFSAQQFSDYHSELNMSSLELGDSALYFCASSVSSVSYNEQFFGPGTRLTVL.

This clonotype was observed at least ten times. This chain joins TRBV9 and TRBJ2-3; TRBD2 agrees at 8 bases. V lost 0 bases, J lost 0 bases, and 0 bases stayed unmatched. The length of the CDR3 is 15 residues. From germline, CDR1 is SGDLS and CDR2 YYNGEE. The CDR3 nucleotides are TGTGCCAGCAGCGTAGGCGGGGGGAGCACAGATACGCAGTATTTT. It translates to CASSVGGGSTDTQYF.

The chain couples TRBV7-2 to TRBJ1-2; D gene uncertain. Germline CDR1 SGHTA, CDR2 FQGNSA. Trimming took off 3 bases at V and 8 bases at J, with 10 bases between the two ends. The CDR3 consists of 12 residues. The CDR3 spells CASSFRARGYTF. The CDR3 DNA reads TGTGCCAGCAGCTTTCGTGCCCGGGGCTACACCTTC.

The chain employs TRBV7-9 and TRBJ2-5, with unresolved D. Germline V gene lookup returns CDR1 SEHNR and CDR2 FQNEAQ (reference sequence). The CDR3 length is 15 residues. Deletions cut 5 bases from V and 4 bases from J, with 17 bases between. The DNA for the CDR3 is TGTGCCAGCAGCCCACCCAATCTGACTGGAGAGACCCAGTACTTC. This encodes CASSPPNLTGETQYF.

This chain connects TRBV4-2 to TRBJ1-1, with 8 bases lining up with TRBD1. Germline CDR1 is LGHNA and CDR2 is YNFKEQ. V was pared by 8 bases and J by 1 base, with 6 bases of the junction left unmatched. There are 14 residues in the CDR3. CDR3 region: CASPYRGENTEAFF. The CDR3 DNA sequence: TGTGCCAGCCCGTACAGGGGGGAGAACACTGAAGCTTTCTTT.

CDR3 DNA sequence: TGTGCCAGCAACCTACAGGGGTTCGACTATGGCTACACCTTC. This sequence encodes CASNLQGFDYGYTF. The chain uses TRBV6-6 and TRBJ1-2; 7 bases match TRBD1. J was trimmed by 3 bases and V by 7 bases; bases with no gene match: 8. Germline loops: CDR1 MNHNY, CDR2 SVGAGI (reference sequence). The CDR3 loop spans 14 amino acids.

This clonotype was observed a few times. This sequence joins TRBV20-1 and TRBJ1-5; no definite D call. Germline V lookup: CDR1 DFQATT, CDR2 SNEGSKA (reference sequence). The CDR3 has 16 residues. Trimming left V 5 bases short and J 2 bases short, with 19 bases between. This chain's CDR3 is CSAPDEAGGGNQPQHF. The CDR3 nucleotides are TGCAGTGCTCCCGATGAGGCAGGCGGAGGCAATCAGCCCCAGCATTTT.

This clonotype was observed once. The chain couples TRBV18 to TRBJ2-3, with D perhaps assigned TRBD1 or TRBD2 (6 bases each). CDR3 length: 15 amino acids. V lost 4 bases to trimming and J lost 2 bases, with 13 bases between them. CDR1 is KGHSH, CDR2 LQKENI, per germline. CDR3 nucleotides: TGTGCCAGCTCACGGAAGGGGGGATTCACAGATACGCAGTATTTT. Translation: CASSRKGGFTDTQYF. The complete variable domain, with remaining parts taken from reference TRBV18 and TRBJ2-3, reads NAGVMQNPRHLVRRRGQEARLRCSPMKGHSHVYWYRQLPEEGLKFMVYLQKENIIDESGMPKERFSAEFPKEGPSILRIQQVVRGDSAAYFCASSRKGGFTDTQYFGPGTRLTVL.

In this sample, this clonotype turned up many times. V gene TRBV4-1 combines with J gene TRBJ2-5, with TRBD2 identical over 11 bases. After removal of 4 bases from V and 5 bases from J, the junction contained 15 bases not matched to a gene. The CDR3 has 18 amino acids. From germline, CDR1 is MGHRA and CDR2 YSYEKL. The DNA for the CDR3 is TGCGCCAGCAGCCCCCCTCCACTAGCGGGGGAAGTAACGGAGACCCAGTACTTC. This encodes CASSPPPLAGEVTETQYF.

This clonotype was found a few times. V usage is TRBV9 and J usage is TRBJ2-1; no definite D call. CDR1 SGDLS and CDR2 YYNGEE come from the germline V gene. This CDR3 contains 14 residues. V lost 2 bases and J lost 2, with 8 bases in between. This chain's CDR3 is CASSVATAYNEQFF. The CDR3 DNA is TGTGCCAGCAGCGTGGCGACGGCCTACAATGAGCAGTTCTTC.

This clonotype was seen more than once but under ten times. The CDR3 DNA reads TGTGCCAGCAGCCGTAGGGGGGGGATTAACTATGGCTACACCTTC. It codes for CASSRRGGINYGYTF. V usage is TRBV11-2 and J usage is TRBJ1-2; D might be TRBD1 (6 bases). V lost 5 bases, J lost 1 base, and 14 bases lay in between. This CDR3 has 15 amino acids. CDR1 and CDR2 from the germline V gene are SGHAT and FQNNGV.

V is TRBV19 and J is TRBJ2-1; 7 bases are shared with TRBD1. This CDR3 is built from 13 residues. With 7 bases clipped from V and 7 bases from J, the junction kept 7 bases outside the gene matches. The germline gives CDR1 LNHDA, CDR2 SQIVND (reference sequence). CDR3 sequence reads: CASTMTGRNEQFF. The CDR3 DNA reads as TGTGCCAGTACCATGACAGGGCGGAATGAGCAGTTCTTC. The full variable domain, rest sourced from reference TRBV19 and TRBJ2-1, is DGGITQSPKYLFRKEGQNVTLSCEQNLNHDAMYWYRQDPGQGLRLIYYSQIVNDFQKGDIAEGYSVSREKKESFPLTVTSAQKNPTAFYLCASTMTGRNEQFFGPGTRLTVL.

The rearrangement links TRBV6-1 to TRBJ1-2; D is unclear. V was cut by 1 base and J by 10 bases, with 10 bases left in between. This CDR3 is 12 amino acids long. Germline values: CDR1 MNHNS, CDR2 SASEGT. CDR3 amino acids: CASSEERGIYTF. DNA for the CDR3: TGTGCCAGCAGTGAAGAACGAGGAATCTACACCTTC.

The chain is built from TRBV7-8 and TRBJ2-1; unclear D gene. The J call is uncertain, as TRBJ2-7 better fits the DNA end. This CDR3 spans 15 amino acids. The germline V gene has CDR1 SGHVS and CDR2 FQNEAQ. In DNA form, the CDR3 reads TGTGCCAGCAGCTTATTGGGGAACTCCTACAATGAGCAGTACTTC. Translation gives CASSLLGNSYNEQYF.

V is TRBV27 and J is TRBJ2-7; possible D gene TRBD1, 6 bases. Germline CDR1 is MNHEY and CDR2 is SMNVEV (reference sequence). V was shortened by 8 bases and J by 7 bases, with 15 bases between the two germline ends. The CDR3 is 12 amino acids. The CDR3 loop reads CASLRGPDEQYF. DNA of the CDR3: TGTGCCAGCCTCAGGGGACCGGATGAGCAGTACTTC.

V usage is TRBV7-8 and J usage is TRBJ2-5, with 7 bases aligning to TRBD1. CDR3 length equals 19 residues. The J segment lost 5 bases and the V segment lost 1 base, leaving 19 bases of the junction unmatched. Germline V gene lookup returns CDR1 SGHVS and CDR2 FQNEAQ. The CDR3 loop reads CASSLGGVRGRRRVETQYF. The CDR3 DNA follows: TGTGCCAGCAGCTTAGGAGGTGTCAGGGGGAGACGAAGGGTGGAGACCCAGTACTTC.

The rearrangement joins TRBV4-1 to TRBJ2-7, with D unresolved. The CDR3 is 14 residues long. V lost 1 base and J 3 bases, leaving 10 bases between the germline ends. The germline V gene encodes CDR1 MGHRA and CDR2 YSYEKL. The CDR3 loop reads CASSQGANLYEQYF. CDR3 DNA: TGCGCCAGCAGCCAAGGAGCTAATCTCTACGAGCAGTACTTC.

V and J are TRBV20-1 and TRBJ2-7; tentatively, D is TRBD1 (5 bases). The CDR3 runs 14 residues. V shed 3 bases and J shed 0 bases, with 12 bases lying between them. The germline V gene has CDR1 DFQATT and CDR2 SNEGSKA (reference sequence). The CDR3 sequence is CSASWQGSSYEQYF. The CDR3 DNA sequence: TGCAGTGCTAGTTGGCAGGGAAGCTCCTACGAGCAGTACTTC.

The rearrangement joins TRBV24-1 to TRBJ2-7; D assignment may be TRBD1 or TRBD2 (5 bases each). This CDR3 comprises 14 residues. V dropped 5 bases and J dropped 7 bases, with 17 bases sitting between them. Germline V gene lookup returns CDR1 KGHDR and CDR2 SFDVKD. The CDR3 spells CATSGGPGNNEQYF. The CDR3 coding sequence is TGTGCCACCAGTGGGGGACCCGGGAACAATGAGCAGTACTTC.

This chain joins TRBV5-1 and TRBJ2-3, with a weak D call TRBD1 (6 bases). Trimming shortened V by 6 bases and J by 2 bases, and 19 bases separated the two germline ends. This CDR3 comprises 16 residues. Germline-derived CDR1 and CDR2 are SGHRS and YFSETQ. The DNA of the CDR3 is TGCGCCAGCATTAAAGGGCAGGGGCTCTTCACAGATACGCAGTATTTT. The encoded protein is CASIKGQGLFTDTQYF.